A selection of T cell receptor beta chains follows, all from one sample in a study of blood T cell repertoires in COVID-19. Method: immunoSEQ multiplex PCR; TCRdb's copy keeps in-frame clones and lacks some. The profile shows about 100,000 clones, around 86% of them singletons. Sequencing was performed on peripheral blood. The receptors come from a man aged 45-60 years with acute or convalescent COVID-19. CDR3s include the opening cysteine and the closing phenylalanine or tryptophan. A D gene is named only where the DNA matches it firmly. Clone size is given for some rows only: seen once, a few or many times, or a class if the clone is expanded.

TRBV25-1	-	TRBJ2-5	TRBD2	TGTGCCAGCAGTGGACTAGCGGGGACCCAAGAGACCCAGTACTTC	CASSGLAGTQETQYF
TRBV19	-	TRBJ2-7	-	TGTGCCAGTAGTATAGACACAGGGTACGAGCAGTACTTC	CASSIDTGYEQYF
TRBV6-4	-	TRBJ2-1	TRBD2	TGTGCCAGCCGAGGACTAGCGGAGTACAATGAGCAGTTCTTC	CASRGLAEYNEQFF
TRBV19	-	TRBJ1-2	-	TGTGCCAGTAGTATCCTCACAGGGCCGGGCTACACCTTC	CASSILTGPGYTF
TRBV19	-	TRBJ2-1	TRBD2	TGTGCCAGTAGTCCCGGGACTAGCCAACGTGAGCAGTTCTTC	CASSPGTSQREQFF
TRBV19	-	TRBJ2-5	TRBD1	TGTGCCAGTAGTATTCGGGGACAGGGAGGCCCCCAAGAGACCCAGTACTTC	CASSIRGQGGPQETQYF
TRBV28	-	TRBJ2-1	-	TGTGCCAGCAGTTTACCCCGTGCGGGTTCAAGGAAGTTCTTC	CASSLPRAGSRKFF
TRBV19	-	TRBJ2-7	TRBD2	TGTGCCAGTAGTATACAGCGGGAGTACGAGCAGTACTTC	CASSIQREYEQYF
TRBV28	-	TRBJ2-7	TRBD2	TGTGCCAGCAGTTGGGGGGGCGAGCAGTACTTC	CASSWGGEQYF
TRBV7-7	-	TRBJ2-5	TRBD2	TGTGCCAGCAGCTTAAGCGGGAGCCCCGCTCAGTACTTC	CASSLSGSPAQYF
TRBV9	-	TRBJ1-1	-	TGTGCCAGCAGCGCCGACAGGAACACTGAAGCTTTCTTT	CASSADRNTEAFF
TRBV5-1	-	TRBJ1-2	-	TGCGCCAGCAGCTTGGCCAGGATGAGGGATGGCTACACCTTC	CASSLARMRDGYTF
TRBV5-6	-	TRBJ1-2	-	TGTGCCAGCAGTCCACTTGCGGCGGGTAACTATGGCTACACCTTC	CASSPLAAGNYGYTF
TRBV28	-	TRBJ1-2	-	TGTGCCAGCAATACAGGGAACTATGGCTACACCTTC	CASNTGNYGYTF
TRBV28	-	TRBJ2-5	TRBD2	TGTGCCAGCAGCCCGGGGACTAGCGTGGAGACCCAGTACTTC	CASSPGTSVETQYF
TRBV11-2	-	TRBJ2-2	-	TGTGCCAGCAGCTTAGGGACAGTGAACACCGGGGAGCTGTTTTTT	CASSLGTVNTGELFF
TRBV5-1	few	TRBJ2-3	TRBD2	TGCGCCAGCAGCCTCTCGGGGGGGGCCAGCACAGATACGCAGTATTTT	CASSLSGGASTDTQYF
TRBV5-1	-	TRBJ1-1	-	TGCGCCAGCAGCCAGGACGGGGACACTGAAGCTTTCTTT	CASSQDGDTEAFF
TRBV6-5	-	TRBJ1-2	-	TGTGCCAGCGGGCAGGGGCAGGGTAACTATGGCTACACCTTC	CASGQGQGNYGYTF
TRBV28	-	TRBJ1-5	-	TGTGCCAGCAGTTCTCTCAGGGGAATGAGCAATCAGCCCCAGCATTTT	CASSSLRGMSNQPQHF
TRBV12-3/TRBV12-4	-	TRBJ1-5	TRBD1	TGTGCCAGCAGTTTAGGAGGGGGCCAGCCCCAGCATTTT	CASSLGGGQPQHF
TRBV28	-	TRBJ2-2	-	TGTGCCACCACTAGGGTGGGGGGGCGCCCGGACACCGGGGAGCTGTTTTTT	CATTRVGGRPDTGELFF